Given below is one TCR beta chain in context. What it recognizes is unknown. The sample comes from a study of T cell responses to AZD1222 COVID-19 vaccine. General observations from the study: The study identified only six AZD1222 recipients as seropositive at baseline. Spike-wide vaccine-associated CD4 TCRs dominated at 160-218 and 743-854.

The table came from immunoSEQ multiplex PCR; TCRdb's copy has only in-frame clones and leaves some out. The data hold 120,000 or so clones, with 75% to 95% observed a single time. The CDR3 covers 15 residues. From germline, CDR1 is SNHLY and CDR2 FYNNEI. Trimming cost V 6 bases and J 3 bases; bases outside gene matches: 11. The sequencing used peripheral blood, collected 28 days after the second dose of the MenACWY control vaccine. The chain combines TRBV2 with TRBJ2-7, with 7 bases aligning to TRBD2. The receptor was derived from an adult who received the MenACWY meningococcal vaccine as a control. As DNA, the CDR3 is TGTGCCAGCAGCCCCGGGGGGAGTGGGGTCTACGAGCAGTACTTC. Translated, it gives CASSPGGSGVYEQYF.